The source of this T cell receptor beta chain is a study of T cells in Graves' hyperthyroidism and ophthalmopathy. The CDR3 regions of TCR beta were amplified from RNA transcripts. TCR CDR3 regions were first amplified by RT-PCR with HTBI primers. From the multiplex PCR reads, TCRdb called clonotypes with MiXCR, one entry per CDR3 protein. This sample has under 500,000 distinct CDR3 sequences, with about an eighth found just once. This clonotype was seen at least ten times. Together with thyroid ultrasound, orbital computed tomography, serum thyroxine and TRAb, clinical symptoms were used for diagnoses. This CDR3 region has 19 residues. Germline CDR1 is KGHDR and CDR2 is SFDVKD. V lost 3 bases, J lost 1 base, and 5 bases stayed unmatched.

The chain is built from TRBV24-1 and TRBJ2-1; TRBD2 matches at 16 bases. Sequencing was carried out using blood. The clonotype was recovered from a man aged 50 or older with Graves' ophthalmopathy. CDR3 sequence (DNA): TGTGCCACCAGTGATCCGGGACTAGCGGGAGGGGGTTCCTACAATGAGCAGTTCTTC. It yields the protein CATSDPGLAGGGSYNEQFF.